This T cell receptor beta chain was captured in a study of blood T cell repertoires in COVID-19. Study-wide background: Italy, Spain and the United States were the sources of the convalescent and acute COVID-19 samples. Sample material is recorded as cDNA or gDNA derived from T cells, B-cell-depleted T cells, or PBMCs.

The assay was immunoSEQ multiplex PCR, and TCRdb's table has in-frame clones only and misses some. The sample contains 100,000 to 150,000 clones, about four fifths of which appear only once. CDR3 length: 14 amino acids. CDR1 SGHRS and CDR2 YFSETQ come from the germline V gene. V shed 0 bases, J shed 6 bases, and the junction held 3 bases outside the gene matches. The TCR sequence derives from a woman aged 25 to 45 who had recovered from COVID-19. This sequence joins TRBV5-1 and TRBJ2-7; TRBD1 aligns across 10 bases. The specimen sequenced was peripheral blood. The CDR3 loop is CASSLGQGASEQYF. CDR3 DNA sequence: TGCGCCAGCAGCTTGGGACAGGGGGCCTCCGAGCAGTACTTC.